This T cell receptor beta chain derives from a study of breast tumors, draining lymph nodes, adjacent tissues. Whole-study findings and limits: Tumor repertoires ranked between lymph nodes and nontumor tissue in diversity, with V and J gene preferences.

TCRdb re-called the multiplex PCR reads with MiXCR, one entry per CDR3 protein. The sample lists around 130,000 distinct CDR3 sequences, about 20% occurring once. The CDR3 has 14 amino acids. V dropped 3 bases and J dropped 6 bases, with 16 bases sitting between them. The germline V gene encodes CDR1 SGHNT and CDR2 YYREEE (reference sequence). The lymph nodes were axillary draining lymph nodes from breast cancer patients. The table lists this clonotype with a count of one. Its antigen is still unknown. A read error is possible here, since a much larger clone lies one base away. The gene calls are TRBV5-4 and TRBJ2-7; D perhaps matches TRBD2 (6 bases). This TCR came from a female donor with breast cancer. Some clones in this sample may be carry-over from other donors' samples. The sample consisted of axillary lymph node tissue. The CDR3 coding sequence is TGTGCCAGCAGCTCGCGGGGCAGGGTCGTCGAGCAGTACTTC. This codes for CASSSRGRVVEQYF.